The 2 T cell receptor beta chains in this list originate from one sample, sequenced in a study of T cell repertoires in cytomegalovirus infection. TCRdb independently ran MiXCR on the reads; one entry per CDR3 protein. Here the sample spans approximately 550,000 distinct CDR3 sequences, 16% being singletons. Sequencing was done on a sample of CD8+ T cells from PBMCs. The receptors were gathered from a human donor in good health (CMV status not recorded). Some clones in this sample may be carry-over from other donors' samples.

This clonotype was seen more than once but under ten times. The chain links TRBV28 to TRBJ2-3, with 9 bases fitting TRBD2. CDR1 MDHEN and CDR2 SYDVKM come from the germline V gene. The CDR3 consists of 14 residues. The V segment lost 4 bases and the J segment 5 bases; nucleotides outside the gene matches: 4. The CDR3 DNA sequence: TGTGCCAGCAGTTCCCTAGCGGGGAGAGATACGCAGTATTTT. It translates to CASSSLAGRDTQYF.

There are many counts of this clonotype. The chain is built from TRBV6-6 and TRBJ1-1, with TRBD1 identical over 7 bases. V shed 4 bases and J 0 bases; nucleotides not matched to a gene: 14. Germline V gene data show CDR1 as MNHNY and CDR2 as SVGAGI (reference sequence). The CDR3 totals 18 residues. The CDR3 DNA reads as TGTGCCAGCAGTTCGCCTAAGGACAGGTTTCCAATGAACACTGAAGCTTTCTTT. Translated: CASSSPKDRFPMNTEAFF.